The clone carrying this T cell receptor beta chain was detected only a few times. Amplification targeted the TCR beta CDR3 regions, with RNA transcripts as the source material. Amplification began with first-round RT-PCR using HTBI primers, then second-round multiplex PCR was performed. Using its own MiXCR run on the multiplex PCR reads, TCRdb lists one record per CDR3 protein. This table has about 740,000 distinct CDR3 sequences, 35% to 50% appearing once. This CDR3 spans 13 amino acids. Germline CDR1 is KGHSH and CDR2 is LQKENI. V lost 2 bases and J 14 bases, leaving 13 bases between the germline ends. The data were taken from a study of Graves' ophthalmopathy and Graves' hyperthyroidism.

The specimen sequenced was peripheral blood. This receptor was identified in an adult man with Graves' ophthalmopathy. The V and J genes are TRBV18 and TRBJ1-6; D is uncertain. The CDR3 nucleotides are TGTGCCAGCTCACCAGAGAACTCCGGGACCCTCCACTTT. Translation gives CASSPENSGTLHF.